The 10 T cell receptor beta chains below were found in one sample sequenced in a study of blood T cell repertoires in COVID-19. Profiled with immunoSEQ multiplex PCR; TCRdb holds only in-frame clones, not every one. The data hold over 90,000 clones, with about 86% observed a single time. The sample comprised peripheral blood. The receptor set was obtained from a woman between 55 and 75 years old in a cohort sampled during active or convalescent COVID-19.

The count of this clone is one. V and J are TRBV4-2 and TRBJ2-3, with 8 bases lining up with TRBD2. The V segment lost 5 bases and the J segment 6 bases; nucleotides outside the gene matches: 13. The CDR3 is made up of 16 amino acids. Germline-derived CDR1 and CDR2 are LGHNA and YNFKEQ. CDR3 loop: CASSGTHGRERDTQYF. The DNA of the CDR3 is TGTGCCAGCAGCGGAACCCACGGGAGGGAGCGCGATACGCAGTATTTT.

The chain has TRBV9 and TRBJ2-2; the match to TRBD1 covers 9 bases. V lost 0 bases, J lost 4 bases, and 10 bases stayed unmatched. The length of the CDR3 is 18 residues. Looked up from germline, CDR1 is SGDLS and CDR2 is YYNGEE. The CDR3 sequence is CASSVGPTGGSSTGELFF. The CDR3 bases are TGTGCCAGCAGCGTAGGCCCGACAGGGGGGTCGAGCACCGGGGAGCTGTTTTTT.

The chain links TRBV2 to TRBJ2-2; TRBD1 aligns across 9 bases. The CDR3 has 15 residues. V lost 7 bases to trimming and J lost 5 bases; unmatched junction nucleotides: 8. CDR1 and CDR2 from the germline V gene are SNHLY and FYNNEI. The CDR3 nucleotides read TGTGCCAGCACCACCGGACAGGGGAGAACCGGGGAGCTGTTTTTT. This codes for CASTTGQGRTGELFF.

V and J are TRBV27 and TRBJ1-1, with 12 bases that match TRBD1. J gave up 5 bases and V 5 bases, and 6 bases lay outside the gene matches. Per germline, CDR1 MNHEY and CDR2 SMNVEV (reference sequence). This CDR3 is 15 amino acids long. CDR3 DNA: TGTGCCAGCAGTCCCTGGGACAGGGGGCGGACTGAAGCTTTCTTT. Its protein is CASSPWDRGRTEAFF.

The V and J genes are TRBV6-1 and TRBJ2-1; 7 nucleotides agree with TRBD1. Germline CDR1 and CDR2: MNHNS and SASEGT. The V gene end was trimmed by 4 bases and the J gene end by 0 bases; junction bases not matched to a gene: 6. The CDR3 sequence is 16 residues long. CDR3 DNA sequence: TGTGCCAGCAGTGGGCAACAGGGGAGCTCCTACAATGAGCAGTTCTTC. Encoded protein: CASSGQQGSSYNEQFF.

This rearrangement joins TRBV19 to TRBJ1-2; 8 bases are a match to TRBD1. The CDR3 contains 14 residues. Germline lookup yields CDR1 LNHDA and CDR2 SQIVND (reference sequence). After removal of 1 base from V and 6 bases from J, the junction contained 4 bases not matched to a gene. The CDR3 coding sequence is TGTGCCAGTAGTATAGCACAGGGGGGGCATGGCTACACCTTC. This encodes CASSIAQGGHGYTF.

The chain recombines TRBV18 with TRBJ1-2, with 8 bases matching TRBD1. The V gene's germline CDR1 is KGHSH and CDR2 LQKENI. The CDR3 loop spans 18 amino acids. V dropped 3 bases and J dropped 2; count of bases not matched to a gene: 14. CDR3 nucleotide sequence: TGTGCCAGCTCACCTACAACACCTCAGGGGGCGGTCAACTATGGCTACACCTTC. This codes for CASSPTTPQGAVNYGYTF. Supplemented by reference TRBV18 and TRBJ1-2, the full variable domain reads NAGVMQNPRHLVRRRGQEARLRCSPMKGHSHVYWYRQLPEEGLKFMVYLQKENIIDESGMPKERFSAEFPKEGPSILRIQQVVRGDSAAYFCASSPTTPQGAVNYGYTFGSGTRLTVV.

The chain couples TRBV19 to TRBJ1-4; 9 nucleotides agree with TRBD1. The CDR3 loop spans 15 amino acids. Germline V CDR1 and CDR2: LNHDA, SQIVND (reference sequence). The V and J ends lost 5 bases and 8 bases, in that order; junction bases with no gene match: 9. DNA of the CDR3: TGTGCCAGTAGTTCCTTACAGGGGGCGGAAGAAAAACTGTTTTTT. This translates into CASSSLQGAEEKLFF.

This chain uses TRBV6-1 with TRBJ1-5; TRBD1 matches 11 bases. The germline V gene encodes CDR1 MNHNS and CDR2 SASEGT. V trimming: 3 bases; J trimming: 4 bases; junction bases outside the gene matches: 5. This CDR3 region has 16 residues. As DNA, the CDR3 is TGTGCCAGCAGTGAGGGACAGGGGGGAAGGAATCAGCCCCAGCATTTT. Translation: CASSEGQGGRNQPQHF.

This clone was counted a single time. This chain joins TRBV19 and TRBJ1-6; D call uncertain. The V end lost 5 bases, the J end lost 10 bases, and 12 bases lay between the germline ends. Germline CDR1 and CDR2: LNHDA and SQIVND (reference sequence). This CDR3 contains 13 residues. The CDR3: CASSLLGVSPLHF. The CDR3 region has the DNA TGTGCCAGTAGTCTCCTCGGGGTCTCACCCCTCCACTTT.